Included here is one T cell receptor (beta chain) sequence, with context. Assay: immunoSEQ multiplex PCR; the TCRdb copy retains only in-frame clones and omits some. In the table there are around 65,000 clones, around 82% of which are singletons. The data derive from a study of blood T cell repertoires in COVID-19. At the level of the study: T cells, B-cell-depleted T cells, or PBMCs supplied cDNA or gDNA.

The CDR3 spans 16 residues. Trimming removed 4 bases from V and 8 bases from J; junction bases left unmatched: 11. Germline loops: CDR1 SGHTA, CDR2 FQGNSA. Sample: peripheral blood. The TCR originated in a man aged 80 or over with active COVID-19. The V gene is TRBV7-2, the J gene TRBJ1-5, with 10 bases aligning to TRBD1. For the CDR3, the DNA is TGTGCCAGCAGCTCACCGGGACAGGGGTATGGTAAGCCCCAGCATTTT. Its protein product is CASSSPGQGYGKPQHF.